The clone carrying this TCR beta chain was seen repeatedly, ten times or more. No antigen is known for it. The study based diagnoses on clinical symptoms, serum thyroxine and TRAb, thyroid ultrasound and orbital computed tomography. The entry originates in a study of T cells in Graves' hyperthyroidism and ophthalmopathy. Overall study: Sampling of peripheral blood happened at initial diagnosis, prior to any treatment. Study-level points and caveats: Most expanded thyroid clonotypes above 0.001 also appeared in blood. In validation, the model predicted ophthalmopathy. These predictions came a median roughly 6.5 months before onset.

Regions amplified from RNA transcripts were the TCR beta CDR3 regions. An initial round of RT-PCR targeting the TCR CDR3 relied on the HTBI primer set. Using its own MiXCR run on the multiplex PCR reads, TCRdb lists one record per CDR3 protein. In the table there are about 300,000 distinct CDR3 sequences, roughly 17% of which are singletons. The V gene's germline CDR1 is DFQATT and CDR2 SNEGSKA (reference sequence). Between the trimmed V and J ends, which lost 5 bases and 7 bases, there was a span of 20 bases. This CDR3 contains 14 residues. The receptor was isolated from a man younger than 40 with Graves' hyperthyroidism. Specimen: blood. This rearrangement joins TRBV20-1 to TRBJ1-2; possibly TRBD1 for D (6 bases). This CDR3 reads CSASPGPPGAGYTF. DNA for the CDR3: TGCAGTGCTTCTCCGGGACCGCCGGGGGCTGGCTACACCTTC.